This T cell receptor (beta chain) was sequenced during a study of blood T cell repertoires in COVID-19. Clones were sequenced by immunoSEQ multiplex PCR, and TCRdb holds only the in-frame ones, with some missing. The sample lists some 110,000 clones, around 83% seen once, with roughly 1.4% in the top ten. This CDR3 region has 15 residues. CDR1 SNHLY and CDR2 FYNNEI come from the germline V gene. Trimming at V came to 6 bases and at J to 1 base, leaving 5 bases not matched to a gene. The V call is TRBV2, the J call TRBJ1-5; TRBD1 matches 8 bases. The sample consisted of peripheral blood. The receptor was derived from a middle-aged man with acute or convalescent COVID-19. CDR3 protein: CASRRQGISNQPQHF. Written as DNA, the CDR3 is TGTGCCAGCAGAAGACAGGGGATAAGCAATCAGCCCCAGCATTTT.